This TCR beta chain was documented in a study of control samples from healthy donors and cancer patients. Assay used: immunoSEQ multiplex PCR; TCRdb lists only in-frame clones, some missing. The table shows some 82,000 clones, with around 83% occurring only once. The V and J ends lost 0 bases and 2 bases respectively, with 11 bases between them. The CDR3 extends over 15 amino acids. Germline assignment: CDR1 SQVTM and CDR2 ANQGSEA. The chain couples TRBV29-1 to TRBJ2-1; D may be TRBD1 (5 bases). Material for sequencing was PBMCs. The receptor comes from a man aged 60 to 69 with head and neck cancer. CDR3 region: CSVEDTGGPYNEQFF. The CDR3 nucleotides read TGCAGCGTTGAAGATACAGGCGGCCCCTACAATGAGCAGTTCTTC.